This TCR beta chain was sequenced during a study of blood T cells in healthy people across ages. Study findings and constraints: Higher diversity, along with more naive CD4+ cells, distinguished long-lived donors from aged donors.

This clonotype was observed a few times. The antigen is not known. Roughly 10 milliliters of peripheral blood were drawn from each donor. Primers used in a second PCR of roughly 6 to 12 cycles were a sample-barcoded 5' primer and a J-beta primer mix. All cDNA molecules were each tagged by a template-switch adaptor with 12 random nucleotides. TCRdb reanalysed the 5' RACE reads using MiXCR and keeps one entry per CDR3 protein. The sample holds about 780,000 distinct CDR3 sequences, roughly 24% seen once. With 3 bases clipped from V and 4 bases from J, the junction kept 8 bases outside the gene matches. The germline V gene has CDR1 DFQATT and CDR2 SNEGSKA (reference sequence). CDR3 length: 15 amino acids. These sequences were also reported in another study, on T cells of mothers and their children. That work contributes: Inherited differences only slightly affect thymic shaping of TCR recombination output.

This chain uses TRBV20-1 with TRBJ2-1; 8 nucleotides match TRBD2. The receptor was derived from a boy aged 5-17 years in good health. Material for sequencing was blood. CDR3 loop: CSARKAGDLYNEQFF. The CDR3 region has the DNA TGCAGTGCTAGGAAAGCGGGGGACCTGTACAATGAGCAGTTCTTC.